Listed here are 24 T cell receptor beta chains from one sample, sequenced in a study of cytomegalovirus exposure and HLA in healthy donors. The PCR employed 60 Vbeta primers together with 13 Jbeta primers. Profiled with immunoSEQ multiplex PCR; TCRdb holds only in-frame clones, not every one. The sample has about 130,000 clones, approximately 85% seen once. Input material: PBMCs. The receptors shown here come from a boy between 10 and 17 years old in good health and CMV-seronegative.

This clone was counted once. The genes are TRBV7-8 and TRBJ2-1, with D unresolved. Trimming shortened V by 1 base and J by 0 bases, and 7 bases separated the two germline ends. The germline gives CDR1 SGHVS, CDR2 FQNEAQ. This CDR3 has 15 residues. This CDR3 is CASSLVLSSYNEQFF. CDR3 bases: TGTGCCAGCAGCTTAGTCCTCAGCTCCTACAATGAGCAGTTCTTC.

DNA of the CDR3: TGTGCCTTGGGACAGAACAATGAAAAACTGTTTTTT. This codes for CALGQNNEKLFF. The V and J genes are TRBV30 and TRBJ1-4, with 7 bases aligning to TRBD1. The CDR3 is made up of 12 amino acids. The V and J ends lost 7 bases and 5 bases, in that order; junction bases with no gene match: 4. The V gene's germline CDR1 is GTSNPN and CDR2 SVGIG (reference sequence).

This chain joins TRBV25-1 and TRBJ2-1; D call uncertain. The CDR3 covers 12 residues. The germline CDR1 and CDR2 sequences are MGHDK and SYGVNS. V was pared by 1 base and J by 7 bases, with 5 bases between. The CDR3 loop reads CASSEFENEQFF. CDR3 nucleotides: TGTGCCAGCAGTGAATTTGAGAATGAGCAGTTCTTC.

V is TRBV13 and J is TRBJ2-7; D call uncertain. The length of the CDR3 is 12 residues. Trimming took off 2 bases at V and 5 bases at J, with 7 bases between the two ends. The germline gives CDR1 PRHDT, CDR2 FYEKMQ (reference sequence). CDR3 sequence: CASSLLLNEQYF. DNA of the CDR3: TGTGCCAGCAGCTTACTGCTAAACGAGCAGTACTTC.

The chain links TRBV9 to TRBJ1-3; D is uncertain. The CDR3 has 15 amino acids. V lost 3 bases to trimming and J lost 2 bases, with 12 bases between them. Germline values: CDR1 SGDLS, CDR2 YYNGEE. The CDR3 here is CASSAEIKPGNTIYF. For the CDR3, the DNA is TGTGCCAGCAGCGCTGAGATTAAACCTGGAAACACCATATATTTT. The whole variable domain, filled in from reference TRBV9 and TRBJ1-3, reads DSGVTQTPKHLITATGQRVTLRCSPRSGDLSVYWYQQSLDQGLQFLIQYYNGEERAKGNILERFSAQQFPDLHSELNLSSLELGDSALYFCASSAEIKPGNTIYFGEGSWLTVV.

The chain has TRBV7-2 and TRBJ1-1; TRBD1 matches at 7 bases. V shed 5 bases, J shed 1 base, and the junction held 7 bases outside the gene matches. Germline V gene sequence: CDR1 SGHTA, CDR2 FQGNSA. This CDR3 is 15 amino acids long. The CDR3 region is CASSLTGVENTEAFF. The CDR3 DNA reads TGTGCCAGCAGCCTTACAGGGGTCGAGAACACTGAAGCTTTCTTT.

The V and J genes are TRBV7-3 and TRBJ2-5; 11 bases agree with TRBD2. Looked up from germline, CDR1 is SGHTA and CDR2 is FQGTGA. The CDR3 runs 15 residues. J lost 4 bases, V lost 2 bases, and 3 bases had no gene match. The chain's CDR3 is CASSLGLAGGETQYF. The CDR3 nucleotides read TGTGCCAGCAGCTTAGGGCTAGCGGGGGGAGAGACCCAGTACTTC.

The CDR3 DNA reads TGTGCCAGCAGCCAACGAGTGTATGAGCAGTTCTTC. It encodes CASSQRVYEQFF. This sequence joins TRBV5-8 and TRBJ2-1; the D is unclear. The V gene lost 4 bases and the J gene lost 8 bases, with 10 bases spanning the gap. This CDR3 spans 12 amino acids. Looked up from germline, CDR1 is SGHTS and CDR2 is YDEGEE.

CDR3 nucleotides: TGTGCCAGCAGCTCAGCGGACAGTTCCTATGGCTACACCTTC. This gives the protein CASSSADSSYGYTF. The chain joins TRBV13 to TRBJ1-2; D possibly corresponds to TRBD1 (6 bases). Germline values: CDR1 PRHDT, CDR2 FYEKMQ (reference sequence). V was pared by 4 bases and J by 4 bases, with 13 bases between. The CDR3 spans 14 residues.

The chain has TRBV27 and TRBJ2-7; 11 nucleotides line up with TRBD1. J gave up 6 bases and V 7 bases, and 11 bases lay outside the gene matches. CDR1 and CDR2 from the germline V gene are MNHEY and SMNVEV (reference sequence). The CDR3 covers 15 residues. The DNA for the CDR3 is TGTGCCAGCAAAGCCGGGACAGGGGGTTCGGGCGAGCAGTACTTC. Its translation is CASKAGTGGSGEQYF.

This clone has only one observation. V and J are TRBV19 and TRBJ1-2, with D tentatively TRBD1 (5 bases). Germline V lookup: CDR1 LNHDA, CDR2 SQIVND (reference sequence). The CDR3 covers 15 residues. The ends were cut back, 3 bases at V and 3 bases at J, with 14 bases in the middle. CDR3 sequence reads: CASSMGGPGDYGYTF. The CDR3 region has the DNA TGTGCCAGTAGTATGGGAGGACCGGGGGACTATGGCTACACCTTC.

This clone has just a few counts. V usage is TRBV6-6 and J usage is TRBJ1-1, with D tentatively TRBD1 (5 bases). V lost 2 bases and J lost 5, with 12 bases in between. Germline V gene sequence: CDR1 MNHNY, CDR2 SVGAGI (reference sequence). The CDR3 spans 14 residues. DNA of the CDR3: TGTGCCAGCAGTTACAGGACGGGGGGAACTGAAGCTTTCTTT. Protein product: CASSYRTGGTEAFF.

This clone was observed a handful of times. This chain links TRBV5-8 with TRBJ1-1; TRBD1 agrees at 7 bases. Unmatched junction bases numbered 6, after V lost 2 bases and J lost 5 bases. CDR3 length: 14 amino acids. Germline V gives CDR1 SGHTS, CDR2 YDEGEE. The CDR3, as DNA: TGTGCCAGCAGCTTAAACAGGGGAAGAACTGAAGCTTTCTTT. Encoded protein: CASSLNRGRTEAFF.

The V and J genes are TRBV6-5 and TRBJ2-3, with a tentative D call TRBD1 (7 bases). In germline, CDR1 is MNHEY, CDR2 SVGAGI. The CDR3 extends over 13 amino acids. V was shortened by 11 bases and J by 4 bases, with 16 bases between the two germline ends. CDR3 coding DNA: TGTGCCGTCCCAGGGGGGAGCCCAGATACGCAGTATTTT. This codes for CAVPGGSPDTQYF.

This clone has at least ten counts. The chain couples TRBV29-1 to TRBJ1-1; D not certain. The germline V gene encodes CDR1 SQVTM and CDR2 ANQGSEA. The V end lost 7 bases, the J end lost 0 bases, and 6 bases lay between the germline ends. CDR3 size: 11 residues. The CDR3 here is CSANLNTEAFF. CDR3 DNA sequence: TGCAGCGCTAACTTGAACACTGAAGCTTTCTTT.

This clone was picked up one time. The chain joins TRBV10-1 to TRBJ1-5; D is perhaps TRBD1 (5 bases). This CDR3 contains 18 residues. The germline CDR1 and CDR2 sequences are WNHNN and SYGVQD (reference sequence). V was cut by 5 bases and J by 4 bases, with 24 bases left in between. This CDR3 reads CASSSSFAPGERNQPQHF. CDR3 sequence (DNA): TGCGCCAGCAGTTCAAGTTTCGCGCCGGGGGAAAGGAATCAGCCCCAGCATTTT.

This clone was recorded once. V gene TRBV11-3 combines with J gene TRBJ1-1, with no clear D. CDR1 SGHNT and CDR2 YENEEA come from the germline V gene. V was shortened by 0 bases and J by 4 bases, with 6 bases between the two germline ends. This CDR3 region has 13 residues. The CDR3 loop is CASSLDGTTEAFF. The CDR3, as DNA: TGTGCCAGCAGCTTAGATGGCACCACTGAAGCTTTCTTT.

The rearrangement links TRBV5-4 to TRBJ1-6; weak D call: TRBD1 (5 bases). V was trimmed by 0 bases and J by 6 bases, leaving 13 bases between them. CDR3 length equals 16 residues. Germline assignment: CDR1 SGHNT and CDR2 YYREEE (reference sequence). The DNA for the CDR3 is TGTGCCAGCAGCTTGGTGGGGGGTTCCCCTAATTCACCCCTCCACTTT. It yields the protein CASSLVGGSPNSPLHF.

This clone appeared a few times. The rearrangement uses TRBV14 and TRBJ1-4, with 9 bases aligning to TRBD1. Trimming cost V 4 bases and J 6 bases; bases outside gene matches: 3. The CDR3 length is 14 residues. CDR1 SGHDN and CDR2 FVKESK come from the germline V gene. The CDR3: CASSLGQGYEKLFF. The CDR3 nucleotides read TGTGCCAGCAGCCTGGGACAGGGATATGAAAAACTGTTTTTT.

The V and J genes are TRBV6-1 and TRBJ1-3; possibly TRBD1 for D (6 bases). CDR1 and CDR2 from the germline V gene are MNHNS and SASEGT. The CDR3 consists of 16 residues. Trimming shortened V by 0 bases and J by 2 bases, and 11 bases separated the two germline ends. The CDR3 nucleotides read TGTGCCAGCAGTGAAGCGCTGGACAGTGCTGGAAACACCATATATTTT. Protein: CASSEALDSAGNTIYF.

The V gene is TRBV27, the J gene TRBJ2-3, with 8 nucleotides matching TRBD2. Germline V lookup: CDR1 MNHEY, CDR2 SMNVEV (reference sequence). The CDR3 is made up of 15 amino acids. The V segment lost 7 bases and the J segment 7 bases; nucleotides outside the gene matches: 13. DNA for the CDR3: TGTGCCAGCACCCTCCACGGGACTAGTGGCTATACGCAGTATTTT. Translation gives CASTLHGTSGYTQYF.

The chain recombines TRBV6-5 with TRBJ2-7; 9 bases are a match to TRBD1. This CDR3 has 15 residues. Germline values: CDR1 MNHEY, CDR2 SVGAGI. V lost 2 bases and J lost 2; bases outside the gene matches: 4. CDR3 loop: CASSYGGQGTYEQYF. The CDR3 DNA is TGTGCCAGCAGTTACGGGGGACAGGGCACCTACGAGCAGTACTTC.

The chain recombines TRBV4-2 with TRBJ2-3, with 8 bases lining up with TRBD1. The CDR3 spans 14 residues. Germline V CDR1 and CDR2: LGHNA, YNFKEQ. The V segment lost 1 base and the J segment 4 bases; nucleotides outside the gene matches: 1. The chain's CDR3 is CASSQAGGADTQYF. Here the CDR3 DNA reads TGTGCCAGCAGCCAAGCAGGGGGCGCAGATACGCAGTATTTT.

V gene TRBV27 combines with J gene TRBJ2-7, with no clear D. The V gene lost 4 bases and the J gene lost 0 bases, with 10 bases spanning the gap. CDR1 and CDR2 from the germline V gene are MNHEY and SMNVEV (reference sequence). The CDR3 extends over 14 amino acids. The DNA for the CDR3 is TGTGCCAGCAGTTCAACAACAGTCTCCTACGAGCAGTACTTC. Protein: CASSSTTVSYEQYF.